This TCR beta chain came from a study of T cell clonality in common variable immunodeficiency. Findings and caveats of the study: CVID subjects had higher TCRbeta clonality than healthy controls, most marked in about a third. What drives increased CVID clonality needs T cell subpopulation sequencing. Common variable immunodeficiency TCR beta sequences reportedly had fewer deletions and N-nucleotide insertions. Shared TCRbeta clones were fewer between CVID subjects than controls.

CDR3 length: 14 residues. Trimming took 3 bases from V and 2 from J; bases not matched to a gene: 4. The V gene's germline CDR1 is DFQATT and CDR2 SNEGSKA (reference sequence). This clone was counted at least ten times. Its specificity is unknown. The read stops 3 residues short of the end of the CDR3; the missing end is completed from the germline J gene. The sample carries other DNA sequences with the same CDR3. Clones were read by immunoSEQ multiplex PCR, and TCRdb kept only the in-frame ones, dropping some. The data show roughly 30,000 clones, with none appearing a single time. Material: peripheral blood mononuclear cells. V gene TRBV20-1 combines with J gene TRBJ2-7, with 10 bases matching TRBD2. This receptor was obtained from a human donor with common variable immunodeficiency. The covered CDR3 bases are TGCAGTGCTAGGGAGCGGGAGGGTACCTACGAG. This sequence encodes CSAREREGTYE. The full CDR3 protein reads CSAREREGTYEQYF.